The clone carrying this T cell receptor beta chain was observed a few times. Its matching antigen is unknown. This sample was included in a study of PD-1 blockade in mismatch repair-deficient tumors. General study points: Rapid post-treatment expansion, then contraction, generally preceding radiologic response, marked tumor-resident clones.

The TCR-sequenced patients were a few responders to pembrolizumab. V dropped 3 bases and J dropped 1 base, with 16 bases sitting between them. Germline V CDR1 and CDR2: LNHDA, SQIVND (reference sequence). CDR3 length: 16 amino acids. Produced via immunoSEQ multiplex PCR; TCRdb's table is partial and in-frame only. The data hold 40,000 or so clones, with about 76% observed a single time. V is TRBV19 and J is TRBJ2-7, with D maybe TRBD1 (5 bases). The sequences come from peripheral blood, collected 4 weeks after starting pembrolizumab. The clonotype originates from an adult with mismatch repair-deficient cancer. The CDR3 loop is CASSMTRQGQSYEQYF. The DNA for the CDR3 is TGTGCCAGTAGTATGACTCGGCAGGGCCAGTCCTACGAGCAGTACTTC.